This T cell receptor (beta chain) was identified in a study of OX40 agonist ivuxolimab in advanced cancers. Across the study: With a range of roughly 23 to 85, age averaged approximately 60 years, and around 80% were male. Whole-study findings and limits: Average numbers of expanded clones were greater in CD8+ T cells than in CD4+.

If patients had autoimmune disease history or systemic immunosuppression, they were excluded. The timepoints at which blood was sampled were baseline, cycle 4 day 1, and cycle 7 day 1. As for this clone: Its matching antigen is unknown.

Measured with immunoSEQ multiplex PCR; TCRdb has only the in-frame clones, and not every one. The table has 46,000 or so clones, around 92% seen once; the top ten hold about 10%. CDR1 is MGHDK and CDR2 is SYGVNS in the germline V gene. This CDR3 is 14 amino acids long. The V and J ends lost 6 bases and 1 base respectively, with 10 bases between them. The chain employs TRBV25-1 and TRBJ1-3; no reliable D call. This TCR came from an adult with an advanced solid tumor such as melanoma, head and neck, liver or kidney cancer. The sequencing here drew on CD4+ or CD8+ T cells sorted from blood, taken in a trial of the OX40 agonist ivuxolimab. The CDR3 DNA sequence: TGTGCCAGCAGGACGACGGATTCTGGAAACACCATATATTTT. Translation: CASRTTDSGNTIYF.